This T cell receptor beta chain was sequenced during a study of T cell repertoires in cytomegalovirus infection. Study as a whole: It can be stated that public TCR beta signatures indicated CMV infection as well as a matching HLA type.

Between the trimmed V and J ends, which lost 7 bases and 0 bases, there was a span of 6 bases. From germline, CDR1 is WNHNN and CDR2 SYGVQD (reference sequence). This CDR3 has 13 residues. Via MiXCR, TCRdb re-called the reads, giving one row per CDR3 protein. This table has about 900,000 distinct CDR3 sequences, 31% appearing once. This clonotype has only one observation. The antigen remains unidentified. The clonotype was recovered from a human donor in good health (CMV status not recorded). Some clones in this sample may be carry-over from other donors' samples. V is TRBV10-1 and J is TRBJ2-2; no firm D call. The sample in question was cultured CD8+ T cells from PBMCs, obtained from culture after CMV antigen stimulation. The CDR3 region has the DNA TGCGCCAGCAAAATCCCGAACACCGGGGAGCTGTTTTTT. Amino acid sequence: CASKIPNTGELFF.